The subject of this entry is one T cell receptor (beta chain). This sample was taken from a study of blood T cell repertoires in COVID-19. CDR3 length: 15 residues. V was clipped by 5 bases and J by 0 bases, with 11 bases between them. Germline CDR1 reads MDHEN; CDR2 reads SYDVKM. Per the original data handling: Nucleated cell number was recorded as an estimate derived from reference gene primer amplification. The method was immunoSEQ multiplex PCR; TCRdb's version includes in-frame clones alone and lacks a portion of them. For V, J and clone size, that table is used; D and trimming come from the DNA. The sample records 400,000 to 550,000 clones, around nine tenths being singletons.

V gene TRBV28 combines with J gene TRBJ1-5, with D uncertain. Sample: PBMCs or T cells enriched from blood (not recorded which). The TCR sequence derives from a woman aged 18-29 years with acute COVID-19. CDR3 region: CASSKEMSSNQPQHF. Written as DNA, the CDR3 is TGTGCCAGCAGTAAAGAAATGAGTAGCAATCAGCCCCAGCATTTT.